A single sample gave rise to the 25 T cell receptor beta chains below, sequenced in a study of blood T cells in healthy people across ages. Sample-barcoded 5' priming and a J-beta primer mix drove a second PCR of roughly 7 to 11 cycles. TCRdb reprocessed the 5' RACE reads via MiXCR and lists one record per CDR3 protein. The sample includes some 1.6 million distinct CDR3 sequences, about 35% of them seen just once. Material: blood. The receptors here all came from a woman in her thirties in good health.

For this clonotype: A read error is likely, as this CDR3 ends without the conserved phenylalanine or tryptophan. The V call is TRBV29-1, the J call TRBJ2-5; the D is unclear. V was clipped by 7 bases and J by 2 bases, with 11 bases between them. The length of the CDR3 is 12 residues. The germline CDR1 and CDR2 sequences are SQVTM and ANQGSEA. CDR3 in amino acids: CSARLGQETQYC. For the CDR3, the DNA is TGCAGCGCCCGGCTGGGACAAGAGACCCAGTACTGC.

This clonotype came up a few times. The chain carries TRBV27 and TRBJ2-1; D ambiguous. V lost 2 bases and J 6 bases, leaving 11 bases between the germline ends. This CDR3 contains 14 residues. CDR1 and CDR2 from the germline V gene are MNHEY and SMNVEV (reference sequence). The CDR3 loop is CASSLMGSINEQFF. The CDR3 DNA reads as TGTGCCAGCAGTTTAATGGGCTCGATCAATGAGCAGTTCTTC.

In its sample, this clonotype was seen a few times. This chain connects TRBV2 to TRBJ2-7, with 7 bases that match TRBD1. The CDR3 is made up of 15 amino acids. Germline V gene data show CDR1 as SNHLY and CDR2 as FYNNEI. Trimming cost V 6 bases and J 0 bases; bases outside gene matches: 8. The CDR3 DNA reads TGTGCCAGCAGGATAACCGGGACAGCCTCCTACGAGCAGTACTTC. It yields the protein CASRITGTASYEQYF.

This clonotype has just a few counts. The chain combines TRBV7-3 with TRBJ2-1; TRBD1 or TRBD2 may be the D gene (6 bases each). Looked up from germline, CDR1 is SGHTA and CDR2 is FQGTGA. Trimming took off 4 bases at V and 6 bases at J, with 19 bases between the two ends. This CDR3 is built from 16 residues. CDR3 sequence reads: CASSSQAGGFFNEQFF. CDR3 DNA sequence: TGTGCCAGCAGCTCCCAGGCCGGGGGCTTTTTCAATGAGCAGTTCTTC.

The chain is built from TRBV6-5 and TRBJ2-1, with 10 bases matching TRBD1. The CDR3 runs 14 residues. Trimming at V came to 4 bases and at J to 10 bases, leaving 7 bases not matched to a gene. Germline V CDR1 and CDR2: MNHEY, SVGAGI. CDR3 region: CASSSGTGADEQFF. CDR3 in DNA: TGTGCCAGCAGTTCCGGGACAGGGGCTGACGAGCAGTTCTTC.

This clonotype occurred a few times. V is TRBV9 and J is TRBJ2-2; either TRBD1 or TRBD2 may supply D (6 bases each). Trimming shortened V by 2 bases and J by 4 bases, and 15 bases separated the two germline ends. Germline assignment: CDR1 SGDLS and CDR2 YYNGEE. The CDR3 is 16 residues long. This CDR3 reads CASSVIGGPPTGELFF. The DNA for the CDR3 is TGTGCCAGCAGCGTGATCGGGGGCCCCCCCACCGGGGAGCTGTTTTTT.

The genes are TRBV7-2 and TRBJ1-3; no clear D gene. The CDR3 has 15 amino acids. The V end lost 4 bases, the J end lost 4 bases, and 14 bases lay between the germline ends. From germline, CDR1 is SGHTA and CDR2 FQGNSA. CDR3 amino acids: CASSSSAFPGNTIYF. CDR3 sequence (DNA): TGTGCCAGCAGCTCTTCCGCGTTTCCGGGAAACACCATATATTTT.

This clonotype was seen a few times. The CDR3 reads CASSQDWGQGTQYF. The CDR3, as DNA: TGCGCCAGCAGCCAAGATTGGGGACAGGGAACGCAGTATTTT. The J gene is TRBJ2-3, the V gene TRBV4-1; 9 bases are a match to TRBD1. The CDR3 runs 14 residues. V was clipped by 0 bases and J by 9 bases; unmatched bases: 4. Germline lookup yields CDR1 MGHRA and CDR2 YSYEKL.

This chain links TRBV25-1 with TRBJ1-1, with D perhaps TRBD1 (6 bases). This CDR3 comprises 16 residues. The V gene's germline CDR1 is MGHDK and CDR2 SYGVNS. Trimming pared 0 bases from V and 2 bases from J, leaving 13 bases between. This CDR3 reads CASSEYGRGANTEAFF. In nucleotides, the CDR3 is TGTGCCAGCAGTGAATATGGCAGGGGTGCCAACACTGAAGCTTTCTTT. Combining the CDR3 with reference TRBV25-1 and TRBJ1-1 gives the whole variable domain EADIYQTPRYLVIGTGKKITLECSQTMGHDKMYWYQQDPGMELHLIHYSYGVNSTEKGDLSSESTVSRIRTEHFPLTLESARPSHTSQYLCASSEYGRGANTEAFFGQGTRLTVV.

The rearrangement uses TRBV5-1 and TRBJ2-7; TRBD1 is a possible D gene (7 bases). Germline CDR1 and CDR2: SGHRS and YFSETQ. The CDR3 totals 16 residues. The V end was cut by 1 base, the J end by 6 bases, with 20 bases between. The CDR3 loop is CASSLPGQDPGVEQYF. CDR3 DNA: TGCGCCAGCAGCTTGCCAGGACAGGATCCGGGGGTCGAGCAGTACTTC.

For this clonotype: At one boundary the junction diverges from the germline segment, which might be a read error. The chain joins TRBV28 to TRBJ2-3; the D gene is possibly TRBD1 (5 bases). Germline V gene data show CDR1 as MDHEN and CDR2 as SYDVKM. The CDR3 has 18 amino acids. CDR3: CASSLEPGNTRSTDTRYF. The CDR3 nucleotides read TGTGCCAGCAGTTTAGAGCCAGGGAATACTCGGAGCACAGATACGCGGTATTTT.

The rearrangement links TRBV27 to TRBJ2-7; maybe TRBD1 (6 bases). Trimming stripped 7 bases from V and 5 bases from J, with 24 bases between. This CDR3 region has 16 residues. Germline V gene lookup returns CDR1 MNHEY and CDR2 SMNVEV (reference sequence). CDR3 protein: CASTQIRGRVLDEQYF. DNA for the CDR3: TGTGCCAGCACCCAAATCAGGGGCAGGGTCCTTGACGAGCAGTACTTC.

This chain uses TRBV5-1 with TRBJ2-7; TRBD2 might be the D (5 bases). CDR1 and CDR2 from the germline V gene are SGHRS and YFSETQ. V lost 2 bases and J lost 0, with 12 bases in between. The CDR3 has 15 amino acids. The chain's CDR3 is CASSFTGEPSYEQYF. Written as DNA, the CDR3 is TGCGCCAGCAGCTTCACCGGGGAACCCTCCTACGAGCAGTACTTC.

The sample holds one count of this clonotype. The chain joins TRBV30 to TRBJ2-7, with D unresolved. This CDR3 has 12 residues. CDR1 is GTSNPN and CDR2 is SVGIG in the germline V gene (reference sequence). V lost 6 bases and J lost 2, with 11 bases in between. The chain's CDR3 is CACHRTAYEQYF. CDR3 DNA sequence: TGTGCCTGCCATCGAACCGCCTACGAGCAGTACTTC.

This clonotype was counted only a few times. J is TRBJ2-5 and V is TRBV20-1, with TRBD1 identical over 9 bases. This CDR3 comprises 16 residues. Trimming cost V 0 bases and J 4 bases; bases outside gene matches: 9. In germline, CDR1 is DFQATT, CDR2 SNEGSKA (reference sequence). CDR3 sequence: CSARDPGTGSIETQYF. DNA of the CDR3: TGCAGTGCTAGAGATCCCGGGACAGGGTCAATAGAGACCCAGTACTTC.

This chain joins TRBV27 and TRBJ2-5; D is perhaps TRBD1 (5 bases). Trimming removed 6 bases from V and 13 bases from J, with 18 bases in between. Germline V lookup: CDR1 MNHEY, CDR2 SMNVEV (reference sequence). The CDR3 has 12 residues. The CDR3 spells CASRGLWGERYF. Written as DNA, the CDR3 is TGTGCCAGCAGGGGGCTTTGGGGCGAGCGGTACTTC.

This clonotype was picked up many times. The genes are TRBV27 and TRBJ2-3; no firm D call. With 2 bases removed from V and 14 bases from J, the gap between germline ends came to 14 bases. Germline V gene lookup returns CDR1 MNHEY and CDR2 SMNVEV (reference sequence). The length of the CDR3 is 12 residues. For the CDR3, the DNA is TGTGCCAGCAGTTTAGTGGGCCTCCGAACGTATTTT. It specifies CASSLVGLRTYF.

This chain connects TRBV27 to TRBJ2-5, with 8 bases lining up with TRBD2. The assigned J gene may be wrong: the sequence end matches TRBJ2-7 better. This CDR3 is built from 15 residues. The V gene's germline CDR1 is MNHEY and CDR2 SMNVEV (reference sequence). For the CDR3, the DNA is TGTGCCAGCAGGCTTAGGCGGGACGGGGGGGACGAGCAGTACTTC. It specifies CASRLRRDGGDEQYF.

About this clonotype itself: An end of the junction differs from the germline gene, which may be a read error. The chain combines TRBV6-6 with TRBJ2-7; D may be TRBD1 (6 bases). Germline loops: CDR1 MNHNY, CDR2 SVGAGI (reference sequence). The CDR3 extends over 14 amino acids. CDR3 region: CVSRLGGASYEQYF. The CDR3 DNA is TGTGTCAGCAGGCTAGGGGGTGCGTCCTACGAGCAGTACTTC.

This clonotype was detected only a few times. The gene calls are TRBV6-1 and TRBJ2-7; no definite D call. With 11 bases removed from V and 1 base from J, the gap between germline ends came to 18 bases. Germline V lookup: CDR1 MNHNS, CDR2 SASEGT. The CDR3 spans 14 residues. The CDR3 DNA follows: TGTGCCTGCCCGGTTGGGGTGAATTCCTACGAGCAGTACTTC. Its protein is CACPVGVNSYEQYF.

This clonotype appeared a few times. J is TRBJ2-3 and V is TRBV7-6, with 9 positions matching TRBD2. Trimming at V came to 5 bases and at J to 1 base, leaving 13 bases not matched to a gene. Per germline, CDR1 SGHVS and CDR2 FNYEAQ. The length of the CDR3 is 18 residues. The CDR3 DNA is TGTGCCAGCAGCCGGACTAGCGTGTCTCGATCGGGCACAGATACGCAGTATTTT. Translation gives CASSRTSVSRSGTDTQYF. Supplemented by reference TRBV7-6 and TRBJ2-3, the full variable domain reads GAGVSQSPRYKVTKRGQDVALRCDPISGHVSLYWYRQALGQGPEFLTYFNYEAQQDKSGLPNDRFSAERPEGSISTLTIQRTEQRDSAMYRCASSRTSVSRSGTDTQYFGPGTRLTVL.

CDR3 sequence reads: CASSLSGLAGGVRTGELFF. The CDR3 region has the DNA TGTGCCAGCAGTTTATCGGGACTAGCGGGGGGCGTGCGCACCGGGGAGCTGTTTTTT. This sequence joins TRBV27 and TRBJ2-2; 15 nucleotides line up with TRBD2. The CDR3 consists of 19 residues. Germline lookup yields CDR1 MNHEY and CDR2 SMNVEV (reference sequence). Trimming cost V 0 bases and J 4 bases; bases outside gene matches: 6.

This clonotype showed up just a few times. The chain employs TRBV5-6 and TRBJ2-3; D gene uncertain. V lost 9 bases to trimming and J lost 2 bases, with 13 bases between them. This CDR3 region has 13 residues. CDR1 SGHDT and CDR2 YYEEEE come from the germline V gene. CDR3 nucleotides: TGTGCCACGCAGATCCGGGCCACAGATACGCAGTATTTT. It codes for CATQIRATDTQYF.

CDR3 sequence: CASSSRTGGSPLHF. The CDR3 DNA is TGCGCCAGCAGCAGTAGGACAGGTGGTTCACCCCTCCACTTT. V is TRBV5-1 and J is TRBJ1-6, with TRBD1 identical over 7 bases. Germline V CDR1 and CDR2: SGHRS, YFSETQ. J was trimmed by 9 bases and V by 4 bases; bases with no gene match: 7. The CDR3 is 14 residues long.

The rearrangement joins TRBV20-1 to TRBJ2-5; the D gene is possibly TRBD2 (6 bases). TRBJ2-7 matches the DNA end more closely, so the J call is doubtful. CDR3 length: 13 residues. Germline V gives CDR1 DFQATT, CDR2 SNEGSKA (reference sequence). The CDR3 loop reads CSASHRGDGEQYF. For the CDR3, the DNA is TGCAGTGCTAGTCACCGCGGGGACGGCGAGCAGTACTTC.